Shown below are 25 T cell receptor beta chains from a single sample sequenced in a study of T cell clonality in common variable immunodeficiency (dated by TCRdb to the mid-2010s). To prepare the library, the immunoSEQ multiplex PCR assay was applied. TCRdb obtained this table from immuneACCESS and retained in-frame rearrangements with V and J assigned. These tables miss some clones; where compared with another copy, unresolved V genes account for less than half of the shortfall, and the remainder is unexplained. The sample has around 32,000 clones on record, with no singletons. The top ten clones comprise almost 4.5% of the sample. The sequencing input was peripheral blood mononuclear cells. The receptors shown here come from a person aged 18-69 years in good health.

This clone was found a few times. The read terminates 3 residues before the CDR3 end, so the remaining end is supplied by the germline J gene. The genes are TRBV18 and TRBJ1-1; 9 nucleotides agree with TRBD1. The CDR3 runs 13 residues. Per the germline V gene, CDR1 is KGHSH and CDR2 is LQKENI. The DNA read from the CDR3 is TGTGCCAGCTCACCTTCGGACAGGGGTAAA. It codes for CASSPSDRGK. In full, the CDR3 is CASSPSDRGKAFF.

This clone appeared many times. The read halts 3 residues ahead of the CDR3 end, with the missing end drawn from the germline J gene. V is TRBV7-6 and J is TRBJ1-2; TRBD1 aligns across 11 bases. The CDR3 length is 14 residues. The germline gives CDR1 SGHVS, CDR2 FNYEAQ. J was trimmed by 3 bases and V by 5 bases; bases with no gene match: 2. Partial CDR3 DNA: TGTGCCAGCAGCCAGGGACAGGGGGACTATGGC. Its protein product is CASSQGQGDYG. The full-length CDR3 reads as CASSQGQGDYGYTF. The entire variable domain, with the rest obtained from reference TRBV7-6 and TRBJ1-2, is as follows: GAGVSQSPRYKVTKRGQDVALRCDPISGHVSLYWYRQALGQGPEFLTYFNYEAQQDKSGLPNDRFSAERPEGSISTLTIQRTEQRDSAMYRCASSQGQGDYGYTFGSGTRLTVV.

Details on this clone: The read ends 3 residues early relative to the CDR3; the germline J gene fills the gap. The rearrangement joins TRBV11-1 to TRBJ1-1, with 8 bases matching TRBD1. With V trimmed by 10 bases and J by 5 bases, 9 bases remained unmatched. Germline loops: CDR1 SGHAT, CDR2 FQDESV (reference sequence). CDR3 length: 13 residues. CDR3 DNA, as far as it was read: TGTGCCACCACAGGGGGGCTCAGGACTGAA. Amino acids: CATTGGLRTE. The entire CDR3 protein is CATTGGLRTEAFF.

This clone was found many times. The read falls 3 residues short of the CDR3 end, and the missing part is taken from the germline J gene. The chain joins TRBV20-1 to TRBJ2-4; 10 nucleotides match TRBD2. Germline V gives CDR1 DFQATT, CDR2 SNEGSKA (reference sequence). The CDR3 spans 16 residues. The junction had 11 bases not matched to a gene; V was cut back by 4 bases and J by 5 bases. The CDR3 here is CSATLLAGAGENIQYF. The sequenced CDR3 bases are TGCAGTGCTACACTTCTAGCGGGAGCGGGTGAAAACATT.

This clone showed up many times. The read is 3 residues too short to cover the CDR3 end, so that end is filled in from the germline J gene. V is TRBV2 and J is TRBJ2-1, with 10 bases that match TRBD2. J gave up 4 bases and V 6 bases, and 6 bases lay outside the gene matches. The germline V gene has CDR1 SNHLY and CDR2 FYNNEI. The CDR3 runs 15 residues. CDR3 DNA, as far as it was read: TGTGCCAGCAGGCAACTAGCGGGATCATACAATGAG. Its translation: CASRQLAGSYNE. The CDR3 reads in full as CASRQLAGSYNEQFF.

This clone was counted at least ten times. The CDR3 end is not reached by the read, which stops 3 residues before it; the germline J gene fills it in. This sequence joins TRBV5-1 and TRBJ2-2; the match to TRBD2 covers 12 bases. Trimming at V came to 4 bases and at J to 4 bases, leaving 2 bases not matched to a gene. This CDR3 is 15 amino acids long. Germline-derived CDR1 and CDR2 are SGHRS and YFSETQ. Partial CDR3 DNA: TGCGCCAGCAGCCGGACTAGCGGGACCACCGGGGAG. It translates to CASSRTSGTTGE. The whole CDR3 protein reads CASSRTSGTTGELFF.

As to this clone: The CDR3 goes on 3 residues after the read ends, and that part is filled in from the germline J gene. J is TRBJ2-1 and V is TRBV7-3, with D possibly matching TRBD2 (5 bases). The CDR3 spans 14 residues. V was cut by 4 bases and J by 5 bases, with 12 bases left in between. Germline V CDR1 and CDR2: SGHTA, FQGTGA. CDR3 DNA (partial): TGTGCCAGCAGCTCAGCCCTAGCTAACAATGAG. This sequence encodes CASSSALANNE. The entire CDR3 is CASSSALANNEQFF.

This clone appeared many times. This CDR3 reads CASSSGGGSSYEQYF. Incomplete CDR3 DNA: TGTGCCAGCAGTTCGGGGGGGGGTTCATCCTACGAG. The V gene is TRBV6-2 or TRBV6-3, the J gene TRBJ2-7; TRBD2 agrees at 8 bases. The CDR3 end is not reached by the read, which stops 3 residues before it; the germline J gene fills it in. CDR3 length equals 15 residues. With V trimmed by 4 bases and J by 1 base, 6 bases remained unmatched. Germline loops: CDR1 MNHEY, CDR2 SVGEGT.

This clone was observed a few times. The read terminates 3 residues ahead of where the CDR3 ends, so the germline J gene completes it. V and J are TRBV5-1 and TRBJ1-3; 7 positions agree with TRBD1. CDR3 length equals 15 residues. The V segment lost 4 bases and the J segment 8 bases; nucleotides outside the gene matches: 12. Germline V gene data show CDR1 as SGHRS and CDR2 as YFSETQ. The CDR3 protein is CASSNGQAVLDTIYF. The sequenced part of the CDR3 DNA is TGCGCCAGCAGCAACGGACAGGCGGTATTAGACACC.

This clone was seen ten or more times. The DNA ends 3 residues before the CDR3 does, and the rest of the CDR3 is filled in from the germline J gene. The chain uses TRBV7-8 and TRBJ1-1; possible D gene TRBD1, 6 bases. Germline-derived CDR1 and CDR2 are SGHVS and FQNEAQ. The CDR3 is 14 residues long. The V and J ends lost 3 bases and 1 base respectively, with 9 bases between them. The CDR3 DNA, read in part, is TGTGCCAGCAGCTTTGACAGGTCGAACACTGAA. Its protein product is CASSFDRSNTE. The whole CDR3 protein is CASSFDRSNTEAFF. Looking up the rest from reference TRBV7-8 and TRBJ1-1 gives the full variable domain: GAGVSQSPRYKVAKRGQDVALRCDPISGHVSLFWYQQALGQGPEFLTYFQNEAQLDKSGLPSDRFFAERPEGSVSTLKIQRTQQEDSAVYLCASSFDRSNTEAFFGQGTRLTVV.

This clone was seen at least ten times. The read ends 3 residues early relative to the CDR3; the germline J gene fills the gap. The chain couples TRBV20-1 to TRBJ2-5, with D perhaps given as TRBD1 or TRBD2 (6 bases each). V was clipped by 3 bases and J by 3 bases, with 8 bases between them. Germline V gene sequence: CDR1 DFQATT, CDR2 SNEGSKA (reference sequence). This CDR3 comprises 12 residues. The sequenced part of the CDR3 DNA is TGCAGTGCTAGGGAGGGGGAAGAGACC. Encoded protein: CSAREGEET. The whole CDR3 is CSAREGEETQYF.

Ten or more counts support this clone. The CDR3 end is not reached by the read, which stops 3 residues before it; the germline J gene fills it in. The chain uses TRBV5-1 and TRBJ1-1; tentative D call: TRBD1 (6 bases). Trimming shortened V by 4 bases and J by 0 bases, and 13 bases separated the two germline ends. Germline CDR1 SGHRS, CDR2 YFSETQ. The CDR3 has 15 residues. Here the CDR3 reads CASSRTGILNTEAFF. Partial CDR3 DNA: TGCGCCAGCAGCCGCACAGGGATCCTGAACACTGAA.

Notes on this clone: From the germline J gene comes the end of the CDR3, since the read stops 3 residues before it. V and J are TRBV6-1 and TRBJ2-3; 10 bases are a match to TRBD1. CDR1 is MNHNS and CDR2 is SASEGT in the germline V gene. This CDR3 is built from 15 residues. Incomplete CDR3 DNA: TGTGCCAGCAGTGAAGCCCCGGGACAGGGGAAGACG. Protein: CASSEAPGQGKT. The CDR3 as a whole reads CASSEAPGQGKTQYF.

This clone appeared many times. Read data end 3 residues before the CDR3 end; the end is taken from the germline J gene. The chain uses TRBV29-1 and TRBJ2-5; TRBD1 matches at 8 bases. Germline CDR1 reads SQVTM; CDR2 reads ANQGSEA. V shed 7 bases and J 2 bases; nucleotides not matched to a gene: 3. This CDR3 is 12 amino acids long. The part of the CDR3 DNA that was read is TGCAGCGGACAGGGGAGACAAGAGACC. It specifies CSGQGRQET. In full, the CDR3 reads CSGQGRQETQYF.

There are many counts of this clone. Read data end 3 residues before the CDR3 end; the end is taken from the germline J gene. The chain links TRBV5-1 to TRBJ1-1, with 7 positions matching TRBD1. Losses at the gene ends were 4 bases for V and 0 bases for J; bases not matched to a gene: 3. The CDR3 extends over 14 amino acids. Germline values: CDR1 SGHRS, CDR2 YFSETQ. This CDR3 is CASSLQGMNTEAFF. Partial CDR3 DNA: TGCGCCAGCAGCCTACAGGGGATGAACACTGAA.

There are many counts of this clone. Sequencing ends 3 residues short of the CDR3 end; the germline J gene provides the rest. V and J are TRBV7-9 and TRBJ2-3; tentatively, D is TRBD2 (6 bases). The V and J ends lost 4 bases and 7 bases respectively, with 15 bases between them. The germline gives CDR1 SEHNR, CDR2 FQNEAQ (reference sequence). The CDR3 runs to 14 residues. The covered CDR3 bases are TGTGCCAGCAGCTCAAGACTAGAGCCATATACG. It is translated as CASSSRLEPYT. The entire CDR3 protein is CASSSRLEPYTQYF.

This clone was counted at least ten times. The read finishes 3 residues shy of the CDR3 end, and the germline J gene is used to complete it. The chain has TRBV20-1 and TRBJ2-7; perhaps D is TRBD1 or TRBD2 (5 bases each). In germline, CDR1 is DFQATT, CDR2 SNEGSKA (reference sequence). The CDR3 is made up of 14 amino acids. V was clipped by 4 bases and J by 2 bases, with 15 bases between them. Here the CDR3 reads CSATAEGWPYEQYF. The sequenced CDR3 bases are TGCAGTGCTACGGCAGAGGGGTGGCCCTACGAG.

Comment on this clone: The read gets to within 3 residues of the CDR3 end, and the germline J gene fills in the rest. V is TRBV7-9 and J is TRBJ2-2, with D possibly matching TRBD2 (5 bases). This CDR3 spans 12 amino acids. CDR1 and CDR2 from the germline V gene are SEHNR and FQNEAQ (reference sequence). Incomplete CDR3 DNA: TGTGCCAGCAGCCACGAACTAGAGACG. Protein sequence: CASSHELET. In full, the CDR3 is CASSHELETLFF.

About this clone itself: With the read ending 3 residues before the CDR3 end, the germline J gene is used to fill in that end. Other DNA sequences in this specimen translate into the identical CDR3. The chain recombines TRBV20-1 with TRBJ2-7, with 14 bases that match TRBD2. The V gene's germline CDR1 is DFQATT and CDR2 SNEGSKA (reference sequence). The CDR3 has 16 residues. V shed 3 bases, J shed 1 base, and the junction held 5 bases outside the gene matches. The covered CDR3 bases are TGCAGTGCTAGTCCCGGGACTAGCGGGAGTTCCTACGAG. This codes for CSASPGTSGSSYE. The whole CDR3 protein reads CSASPGTSGSSYEQYF.

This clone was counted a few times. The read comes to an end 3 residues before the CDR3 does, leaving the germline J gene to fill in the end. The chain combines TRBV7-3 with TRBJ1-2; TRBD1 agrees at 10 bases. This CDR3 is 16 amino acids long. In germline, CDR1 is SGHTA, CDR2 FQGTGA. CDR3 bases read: TGTGCCAGCAGCTTAGAGGGACAGGGGCCCTACAATGAC. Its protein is CASSLEGQGPYND. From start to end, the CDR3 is CASSLEGQGPYNDYTF.

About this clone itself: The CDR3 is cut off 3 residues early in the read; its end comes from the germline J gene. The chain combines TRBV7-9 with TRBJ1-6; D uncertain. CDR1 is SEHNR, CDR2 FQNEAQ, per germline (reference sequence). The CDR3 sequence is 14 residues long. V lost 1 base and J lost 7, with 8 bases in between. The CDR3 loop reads CASSLDSSNSPLHF. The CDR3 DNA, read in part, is TGTGCCAGCAGCTTAGACAGTTCAAATTCACCC.

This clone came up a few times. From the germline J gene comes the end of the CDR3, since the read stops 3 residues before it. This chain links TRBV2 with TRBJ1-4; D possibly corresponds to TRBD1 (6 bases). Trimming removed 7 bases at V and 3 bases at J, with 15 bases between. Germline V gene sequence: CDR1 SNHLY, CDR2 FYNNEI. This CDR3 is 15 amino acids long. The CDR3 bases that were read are TGTGCCAGCACCCTGCAGGGGCGGTCTAATGAAAAA. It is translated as CASTLQGRSNEK. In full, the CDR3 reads CASTLQGRSNEKLFF.

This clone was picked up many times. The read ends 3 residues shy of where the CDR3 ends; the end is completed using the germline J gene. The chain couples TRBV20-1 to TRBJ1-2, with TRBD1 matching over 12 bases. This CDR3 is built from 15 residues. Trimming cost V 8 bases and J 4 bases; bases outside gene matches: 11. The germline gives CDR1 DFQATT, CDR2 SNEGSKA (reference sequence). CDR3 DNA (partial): TGCAGTCCCAGGGACAGGGGGCGGAGGGGCTATGGC. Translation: CSPRDRGRRGYG. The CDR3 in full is CSPRDRGRRGYGYTF.

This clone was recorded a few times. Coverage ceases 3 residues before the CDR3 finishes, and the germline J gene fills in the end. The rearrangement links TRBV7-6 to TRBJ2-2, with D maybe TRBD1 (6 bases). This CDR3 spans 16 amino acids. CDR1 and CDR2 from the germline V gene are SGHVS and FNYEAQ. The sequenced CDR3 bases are TGTGCCAGCAGTCCAAGTTCTGGGGGCCTTAATGAAAAG. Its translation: CASSPSSGGLNEK. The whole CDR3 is CASSPSSGGLNEKLFF. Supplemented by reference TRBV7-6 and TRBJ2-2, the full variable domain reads GAGVSQSPRYKVTKRGQDVALRCDPISGHVSLYWYRQALGQGPEFLTYFNYEAQQDKSGLPNDRFSAERPEGSISTLTIQRTEQRDSAMYRCASSPSSGGLNEKLFFGEGSRLTVL.

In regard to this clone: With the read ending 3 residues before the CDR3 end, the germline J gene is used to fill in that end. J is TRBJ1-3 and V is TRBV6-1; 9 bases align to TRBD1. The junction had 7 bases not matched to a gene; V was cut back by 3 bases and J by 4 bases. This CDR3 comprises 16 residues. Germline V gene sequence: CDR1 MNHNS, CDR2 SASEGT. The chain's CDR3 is CASSEDAGTGGNTIYF. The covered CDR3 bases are TGTGCCAGCAGTGAGGACGCAGGGACAGGGGGAAACACC.